These 31 T cell receptor beta chains were all obtained from the same sample, sequenced in a study of monozygotic twins with cystic fibrosis. Sequenced by immunoSEQ multiplex PCR; TCRdb stores in-frame clones only, minus some. The table records 25,000 to 30,000 clones, 90% of them present only once. Sequencing used blood. All receptors derive from a girl aged 2 to 9 with cystic fibrosis.

This clone was detected once. The chain joins TRBV5-1 to TRBJ1-2, with D maybe TRBD1 (6 bases). V was pared by 4 bases and J by 0 bases, with 13 bases between. There are 15 residues in the CDR3. The V gene's germline CDR1 is SGHRS and CDR2 YFSETQ. The CDR3 loop is CASSKGTGSNYGYTF. Written as DNA, the CDR3 is TGCGCCAGCAGCAAGGGTACAGGGTCTAACTATGGCTACACCTTC.

The J gene is TRBJ2-1, the V gene TRBV6-4, with D uncertain. V lost 8 bases and J lost 0, with 11 bases in between. This CDR3 is 14 amino acids long. Germline lookup yields CDR1 MRHNA and CDR2 SNTAGT. The CDR3: CASSRVPSYNEQFF. CDR3 bases: TGTGCCAGCTCACGGGTCCCCTCCTACAATGAGCAGTTCTTC.

This sequence joins TRBV30 and TRBJ2-2; D gene unclear. Per germline, CDR1 GTSNPN and CDR2 SVGIG (reference sequence). The germline V and J ends were trimmed by 8 bases and 8 bases, with 9 bases remaining between them. This CDR3 spans 10 amino acids. CDR3: CARKQGELFF. For the CDR3, the DNA is TGTGCCCGAAAACAGGGGGAGCTGTTTTTT.

CDR3 amino acids: CASGYQGAGADTQYF. The DNA of the CDR3 is TGTGCCAGCGGATACCAGGGGGCTGGGGCAGATACGCAGTATTTT. V is TRBV2 and J is TRBJ2-3, with TRBD1 identical over 8 bases. The germline CDR1 and CDR2 sequences are SNHLY and FYNNEI. Germline trimming cut 8 bases from V and 4 bases from J; bases unmatched to any gene: 11. This CDR3 region has 15 residues.

The V gene is TRBV7-2, the J gene TRBJ2-7, with TRBD1 as a possible D gene (6 bases). The V end was cut by 10 bases, the J end by 1 base, with 14 bases between. Germline CDR1 SGHTA, CDR2 FQGNSA. The length of the CDR3 is 13 residues. The CDR3 coding sequence is TGTGCCACCGATACACAGGGATCCTACGAGCAGTACTTC. Amino acids: CATDTQGSYEQYF.

This chain links TRBV11-2 with TRBJ2-5, with D possibly being TRBD1 (6 bases). This CDR3 has 16 amino acids. Germline loops: CDR1 SGHAT, CDR2 FQNNGV. The germline V and J ends were trimmed by 1 base and 3 bases, with 15 bases remaining between them. CDR3 sequence reads: CASSLGGLSGKETQYF. In DNA, the CDR3 is TGTGCCAGCAGCTTAGGGGGGCTGTCCGGAAAAGAGACCCAGTACTTC.

The J gene is TRBJ1-1, the V gene TRBV11-2; weak D call: TRBD1 (5 bases). Deletions cut 5 bases from V and 9 bases from J, with 16 bases between. This CDR3 contains 13 residues. The V gene's germline CDR1 is SGHAT and CDR2 FQNNGV. The CDR3 region is CASSLHRQTQAFF. The CDR3 region has the DNA TGTGCCAGCAGCCTACACAGACAGACCCAAGCTTTCTTT. The complete variable domain, with remaining parts taken from reference TRBV11-2 and TRBJ1-1, reads EAGVAQSPRYKIIEKRQSVAFWCNPISGHATLYWYQQILGQGPKLLIQFQNNGVVDDSQLPKDRFSAERLKGVDSTLKIQPAKLEDSAVYLCASSLHRQTQAFFGQGTRLTVV.

This chain joins TRBV30 and TRBJ1-3; no reliable D call. The CDR3 sequence is 14 residues long. Trimming took off 3 bases at V and 1 base at J, with 10 bases between the two ends. CDR1 and CDR2 (germline): GTSNPN, SVGIG (reference sequence). For the CDR3, the DNA is TGTGCCTGGAGGGGCGATATTTCTGGAAACACCATATATTTT. It yields the protein CAWRGDISGNTIYF.

The V and J genes are TRBV9 and TRBJ1-6, with D tentatively TRBD1 (5 bases). Germline CDR1 and CDR2: SGDLS and YYNGEE. The CDR3 is made up of 12 amino acids. V was clipped by 5 bases and J by 10 bases, with 10 bases between them. The CDR3 loop is CASSGGGSPLHF. CDR3 in DNA: TGTGCCAGCAGTGGCGGGGGGTCACCCCTCCACTTT.

This clone appeared a single time. The chain employs TRBV30 and TRBJ1-6, with unresolved D. This CDR3 has 16 residues. Trimming cost V 0 bases and J 8 bases, with 17 bases left between them. Germline assignment: CDR1 GTSNPN and CDR2 SVGIG (reference sequence). CDR3 nucleotide sequence: TGTGCCTGGAGTGTACCCGACGGGTTGTCGGATTCACCCCTCCACTTT. Amino acids: CAWSVPDGLSDSPLHF.

V and J are TRBV9 and TRBJ2-7, with no clear D. The CDR3 totals 12 residues. Trimming took 6 bases from V and 6 from J, leaving 13 bases between them. CDR1 and CDR2 from the germline V gene are SGDLS and YYNGEE. The CDR3 nucleotides are TGTGCCAGCACCCGACCTTTTGGCGAGCAGTACTTC. Translation gives CASTRPFGEQYF.

The chain recombines TRBV2 with TRBJ2-5, with TRBD2 as a possible D gene (6 bases). This CDR3 spans 14 amino acids. CDR1 SNHLY and CDR2 FYNNEI come from the germline V gene. V gave up 0 bases and J gave up 1 base, with 6 bases separating them. CDR3 sequence reads: CASSEALAQETQYF. CDR3 nucleotide sequence: TGTGCCAGCAGTGAAGCACTAGCCCAAGAGACCCAGTACTTC.

This clone was seen once. The chain couples TRBV9 to TRBJ1-4, with TRBD1 identical over 9 bases. Trimming at V came to 0 bases and at J to 7 bases, leaving 4 bases not matched to a gene. Germline CDR1 reads SGDLS; CDR2 reads YYNGEE. This CDR3 spans 15 amino acids. The CDR3 is CASSVDRGRAEKLFF. The CDR3 DNA follows: TGTGCCAGCAGCGTAGACAGGGGGCGCGCTGAAAAACTGTTTTTT.

The V call is TRBV11-1, the J call TRBJ2-5, with D possibly being TRBD1 (5 bases). Germline-derived CDR1 and CDR2 are SGHAT and FQDESV (reference sequence). This CDR3 is 13 amino acids long. V was clipped by 6 bases and J by 0 bases, with 8 bases between them. The CDR3 loop is CASRNRYQETQYF. The CDR3 DNA reads as TGTGCCAGCAGGAACAGGTACCAAGAGACCCAGTACTTC.

This clone was recorded only once. The chain joins TRBV30 to TRBJ2-7; 10 positions agree with TRBD1. This CDR3 comprises 17 residues. Germline CDR1 reads GTSNPN; CDR2 reads SVGIG (reference sequence). The ends lost 3 bases at V and 2 bases at J; junction bases unmatched: 13. CDR3 region: CAWRGTGGTGAPYEQYF. DNA of the CDR3: TGTGCCTGGAGGGGGACAGGAGGGACAGGGGCCCCCTACGAGCAGTACTTC.

This rearrangement joins TRBV30 to TRBJ2-4; possible D gene TRBD2, 5 bases. The CDR3 totals 12 residues. The germline gives CDR1 GTSNPN, CDR2 SVGIG (reference sequence). The V and J ends lost 4 bases and 7 bases respectively, with 11 bases between them. As DNA, the CDR3 is TGTGCCTGGAACCGGAGAGGGAACATTCAGTACTTC. Translating it yields CAWNRRGNIQYF.

In its sample, this clone was seen once. The chain joins TRBV6-5 to TRBJ1-6; D uncertain. The germline gives CDR1 MNHEY, CDR2 SVGAGI. The V end was cut by 6 bases, the J end by 4 bases, with 10 bases between. The CDR3 loop spans 14 amino acids. CDR3 coding DNA: TGTGCCAGCAGGTCCACGGCGTATAATTCACCCCTCCACTTT. This sequence encodes CASRSTAYNSPLHF.

The sample holds one count of this clone. The J gene is TRBJ2-1, the V gene TRBV27; D is undetermined. Germline assignment: CDR1 MNHEY and CDR2 SMNVEV (reference sequence). Trimming left V 7 bases short and J 1 base short, with 11 bases between. This CDR3 has 14 residues. The CDR3 protein is CASMPLGSYNEQFF. In DNA form, the CDR3 reads TGTGCCAGCATGCCTCTAGGGTCCTACAATGAGCAGTTCTTC.

The genes are TRBV7-9 and TRBJ1-1; no clear D gene. CDR3 length: 14 amino acids. Trimming took off 3 bases at V and 11 bases at J, with 19 bases between the two ends. In germline, CDR1 is SEHNR, CDR2 FQNEAQ (reference sequence). The CDR3 here is CASSFLGGGSEAFF. In nucleotides, the CDR3 is TGTGCCAGCAGCTTTCTCGGAGGAGGCTCGGAGGCTTTCTTT.

This chain joins TRBV9 and TRBJ1-6; 10 bases match TRBD1. There are 15 residues in the CDR3. The junction had 3 bases not matched to a gene; V was cut back by 3 bases and J by 6 bases. The germline V gene encodes CDR1 SGDLS and CDR2 YYNGEE. In DNA form, the CDR3 reads TGTGCCAGCAGCGCCGGACAGGGGGGTAATTCACCCCTCCACTTT. Translated: CASSAGQGGNSPLHF.

The genes are TRBV29-1 and TRBJ1-2; weak D call: TRBD1 (5 bases). The CDR3 extends over 13 amino acids. The germline V and J ends were trimmed by 2 bases and 6 bases, with 13 bases remaining between them. CDR1 and CDR2 (germline): SQVTM, ANQGSEA. CDR3 DNA sequence: TGCAGCGTTGAACCTTGGGGGGGTAATGGCTACACCTTC. Translating gives CSVEPWGGNGYTF.

The chain recombines TRBV2 with TRBJ2-1; D is perhaps TRBD2 (6 bases). This CDR3 region has 15 residues. Germline CDR1 and CDR2: SNHLY and FYNNEI. V dropped 1 base and J dropped 1 base, with 8 bases sitting between them. CDR3: CASSEGLVSYNEQFF. DNA for the CDR3: TGTGCCAGCAGTGAAGGACTAGTTTCCTACAATGAGCAGTTCTTC.

This clone appeared a few times. The chain employs TRBV30 and TRBJ1-1; the D gene is possibly TRBD1 (5 bases). CDR3 size: 13 residues. V lost 4 bases and J lost 1, with 10 bases in between. CDR1 and CDR2 from the germline V gene are GTSNPN and SVGIG (reference sequence). The CDR3 spells CAWTGRSNTEAFF. The CDR3 region has the DNA TGTGCCTGGACAGGGCGTTCGAACACTGAAGCTTTCTTT. Using reference TRBV30 and TRBJ1-1 for the parts outside the CDR3, the full variable domain is SQTIHQWPATLVQPVGSPLSLECTVEGTSNPNLYWYRQAAGRGLQLLFYSVGIGQISSEVPQNLSASRPQDRQFILSSKKLLLSDSGFYLCAWTGRSNTEAFFGQGTRLTVV.

V and J are TRBV11-2 and TRBJ2-7; TRBD2 might be the D (6 bases). V was pared by 4 bases and J by 3 bases, with 22 bases between. The CDR3 has 17 amino acids. The germline gives CDR1 SGHAT, CDR2 FQNNGV. For the CDR3, the DNA is TGTGCCAGCAGCTCCATTTCGGGCGGAGGGAATATCTACGAGCAGTACTTC. Amino acid sequence: CASSSISGGGNIYEQYF.

The genes are TRBV4-1 and TRBJ2-7; maybe TRBD1 (6 bases). This CDR3 is built from 13 residues. Trimming cost V 3 bases and J 5 bases, with 11 bases left between them. Germline V gene lookup returns CDR1 MGHRA and CDR2 YSYEKL. The CDR3 here is CASSQIRTDEQYF. DNA for the CDR3: TGCGCCAGCAGCCAGATTCGGACAGACGAGCAGTACTTC.

The genes are TRBV19 and TRBJ1-5; D is unclear. The V and J ends lost 6 bases and 10 bases respectively, with 13 bases between them. The germline V gene encodes CDR1 LNHDA and CDR2 SQIVND (reference sequence). This CDR3 is built from 12 residues. The CDR3 loop is CASSDNRPPQHF. DNA of the CDR3: TGTGCCAGTAGCGACAATAGGCCTCCCCAGCATTTT. Based on the CDR3 plus reference TRBV19 and TRBJ1-5, the full variable domain is DGGITQSPKYLFRKEGQNVTLSCEQNLNHDAMYWYRQDPGQGLRLIYYSQIVNDFQKGDIAEGYSVSREKKESFPLTVTSAQKNPTAFYLCASSDNRPPQHFGDGTRLSIL.

This clone was seen once. The chain joins TRBV11-2 to TRBJ2-7, with D possibly being TRBD1 (5 bases). The CDR3 length is 15 residues. Germline CDR1 and CDR2: SGHAT and FQNNGV. Trimming removed 4 bases at V and 5 bases at J, with 18 bases between. The chain's CDR3 is CASSSRVRVSHEQYF. Here the CDR3 DNA reads TGTGCCAGCAGCTCCAGGGTCCGGGTGAGCCACGAGCAGTACTTC.

This chain uses TRBV2 with TRBJ2-7, with TRBD1 matching over 7 bases. With V trimmed by 3 bases and J by 0 bases, 14 bases remained unmatched. This CDR3 is built from 18 residues. Germline V lookup: CDR1 SNHLY, CDR2 FYNNEI. CDR3 loop: CASSEAGTATTSSYEQYF. The CDR3 DNA reads as TGTGCCAGCAGTGAGGCCGGGACAGCCACTACCTCCTCCTACGAGCAGTACTTC.

The chain couples TRBV20-1 to TRBJ2-7; D is uncertain. V was trimmed by 3 bases and J by 4 bases, leaving 4 bases between them. The CDR3 is 10 residues long. Germline V gene lookup returns CDR1 DFQATT and CDR2 SNEGSKA (reference sequence). The CDR3 loop is CSARGYEQYF. The CDR3 coding sequence is TGCAGTGCTAGGGGGTACGAGCAGTACTTC.

The genes are TRBV7-7 and TRBJ1-6; TRBD1 might be the D (5 bases). The CDR3 has 13 amino acids. Deletions cut 5 bases from V and 10 bases from J, with 12 bases between. Germline V lookup: CDR1 SSHAT, CDR2 FNYEAQ (reference sequence). CDR3: CASSPTVGSPLHF. CDR3 in DNA: TGTGCCAGCAGCCCGACAGTCGGGTCACCCCTCCACTTT.

This clone occurred a few times. This chain uses TRBV11-2 with TRBJ1-4; D is unresolved. Between the trimmed V and J ends, which lost 3 bases and 4 bases, there was a span of 6 bases. The CDR3 length is 13 residues. Germline lookup yields CDR1 SGHAT and CDR2 FQNNGV. CDR3 sequence (DNA): TGTGCCAGCAGCTTCGGGGTTAATGAAAAACTGTTTTTT. It codes for CASSFGVNEKLFF.